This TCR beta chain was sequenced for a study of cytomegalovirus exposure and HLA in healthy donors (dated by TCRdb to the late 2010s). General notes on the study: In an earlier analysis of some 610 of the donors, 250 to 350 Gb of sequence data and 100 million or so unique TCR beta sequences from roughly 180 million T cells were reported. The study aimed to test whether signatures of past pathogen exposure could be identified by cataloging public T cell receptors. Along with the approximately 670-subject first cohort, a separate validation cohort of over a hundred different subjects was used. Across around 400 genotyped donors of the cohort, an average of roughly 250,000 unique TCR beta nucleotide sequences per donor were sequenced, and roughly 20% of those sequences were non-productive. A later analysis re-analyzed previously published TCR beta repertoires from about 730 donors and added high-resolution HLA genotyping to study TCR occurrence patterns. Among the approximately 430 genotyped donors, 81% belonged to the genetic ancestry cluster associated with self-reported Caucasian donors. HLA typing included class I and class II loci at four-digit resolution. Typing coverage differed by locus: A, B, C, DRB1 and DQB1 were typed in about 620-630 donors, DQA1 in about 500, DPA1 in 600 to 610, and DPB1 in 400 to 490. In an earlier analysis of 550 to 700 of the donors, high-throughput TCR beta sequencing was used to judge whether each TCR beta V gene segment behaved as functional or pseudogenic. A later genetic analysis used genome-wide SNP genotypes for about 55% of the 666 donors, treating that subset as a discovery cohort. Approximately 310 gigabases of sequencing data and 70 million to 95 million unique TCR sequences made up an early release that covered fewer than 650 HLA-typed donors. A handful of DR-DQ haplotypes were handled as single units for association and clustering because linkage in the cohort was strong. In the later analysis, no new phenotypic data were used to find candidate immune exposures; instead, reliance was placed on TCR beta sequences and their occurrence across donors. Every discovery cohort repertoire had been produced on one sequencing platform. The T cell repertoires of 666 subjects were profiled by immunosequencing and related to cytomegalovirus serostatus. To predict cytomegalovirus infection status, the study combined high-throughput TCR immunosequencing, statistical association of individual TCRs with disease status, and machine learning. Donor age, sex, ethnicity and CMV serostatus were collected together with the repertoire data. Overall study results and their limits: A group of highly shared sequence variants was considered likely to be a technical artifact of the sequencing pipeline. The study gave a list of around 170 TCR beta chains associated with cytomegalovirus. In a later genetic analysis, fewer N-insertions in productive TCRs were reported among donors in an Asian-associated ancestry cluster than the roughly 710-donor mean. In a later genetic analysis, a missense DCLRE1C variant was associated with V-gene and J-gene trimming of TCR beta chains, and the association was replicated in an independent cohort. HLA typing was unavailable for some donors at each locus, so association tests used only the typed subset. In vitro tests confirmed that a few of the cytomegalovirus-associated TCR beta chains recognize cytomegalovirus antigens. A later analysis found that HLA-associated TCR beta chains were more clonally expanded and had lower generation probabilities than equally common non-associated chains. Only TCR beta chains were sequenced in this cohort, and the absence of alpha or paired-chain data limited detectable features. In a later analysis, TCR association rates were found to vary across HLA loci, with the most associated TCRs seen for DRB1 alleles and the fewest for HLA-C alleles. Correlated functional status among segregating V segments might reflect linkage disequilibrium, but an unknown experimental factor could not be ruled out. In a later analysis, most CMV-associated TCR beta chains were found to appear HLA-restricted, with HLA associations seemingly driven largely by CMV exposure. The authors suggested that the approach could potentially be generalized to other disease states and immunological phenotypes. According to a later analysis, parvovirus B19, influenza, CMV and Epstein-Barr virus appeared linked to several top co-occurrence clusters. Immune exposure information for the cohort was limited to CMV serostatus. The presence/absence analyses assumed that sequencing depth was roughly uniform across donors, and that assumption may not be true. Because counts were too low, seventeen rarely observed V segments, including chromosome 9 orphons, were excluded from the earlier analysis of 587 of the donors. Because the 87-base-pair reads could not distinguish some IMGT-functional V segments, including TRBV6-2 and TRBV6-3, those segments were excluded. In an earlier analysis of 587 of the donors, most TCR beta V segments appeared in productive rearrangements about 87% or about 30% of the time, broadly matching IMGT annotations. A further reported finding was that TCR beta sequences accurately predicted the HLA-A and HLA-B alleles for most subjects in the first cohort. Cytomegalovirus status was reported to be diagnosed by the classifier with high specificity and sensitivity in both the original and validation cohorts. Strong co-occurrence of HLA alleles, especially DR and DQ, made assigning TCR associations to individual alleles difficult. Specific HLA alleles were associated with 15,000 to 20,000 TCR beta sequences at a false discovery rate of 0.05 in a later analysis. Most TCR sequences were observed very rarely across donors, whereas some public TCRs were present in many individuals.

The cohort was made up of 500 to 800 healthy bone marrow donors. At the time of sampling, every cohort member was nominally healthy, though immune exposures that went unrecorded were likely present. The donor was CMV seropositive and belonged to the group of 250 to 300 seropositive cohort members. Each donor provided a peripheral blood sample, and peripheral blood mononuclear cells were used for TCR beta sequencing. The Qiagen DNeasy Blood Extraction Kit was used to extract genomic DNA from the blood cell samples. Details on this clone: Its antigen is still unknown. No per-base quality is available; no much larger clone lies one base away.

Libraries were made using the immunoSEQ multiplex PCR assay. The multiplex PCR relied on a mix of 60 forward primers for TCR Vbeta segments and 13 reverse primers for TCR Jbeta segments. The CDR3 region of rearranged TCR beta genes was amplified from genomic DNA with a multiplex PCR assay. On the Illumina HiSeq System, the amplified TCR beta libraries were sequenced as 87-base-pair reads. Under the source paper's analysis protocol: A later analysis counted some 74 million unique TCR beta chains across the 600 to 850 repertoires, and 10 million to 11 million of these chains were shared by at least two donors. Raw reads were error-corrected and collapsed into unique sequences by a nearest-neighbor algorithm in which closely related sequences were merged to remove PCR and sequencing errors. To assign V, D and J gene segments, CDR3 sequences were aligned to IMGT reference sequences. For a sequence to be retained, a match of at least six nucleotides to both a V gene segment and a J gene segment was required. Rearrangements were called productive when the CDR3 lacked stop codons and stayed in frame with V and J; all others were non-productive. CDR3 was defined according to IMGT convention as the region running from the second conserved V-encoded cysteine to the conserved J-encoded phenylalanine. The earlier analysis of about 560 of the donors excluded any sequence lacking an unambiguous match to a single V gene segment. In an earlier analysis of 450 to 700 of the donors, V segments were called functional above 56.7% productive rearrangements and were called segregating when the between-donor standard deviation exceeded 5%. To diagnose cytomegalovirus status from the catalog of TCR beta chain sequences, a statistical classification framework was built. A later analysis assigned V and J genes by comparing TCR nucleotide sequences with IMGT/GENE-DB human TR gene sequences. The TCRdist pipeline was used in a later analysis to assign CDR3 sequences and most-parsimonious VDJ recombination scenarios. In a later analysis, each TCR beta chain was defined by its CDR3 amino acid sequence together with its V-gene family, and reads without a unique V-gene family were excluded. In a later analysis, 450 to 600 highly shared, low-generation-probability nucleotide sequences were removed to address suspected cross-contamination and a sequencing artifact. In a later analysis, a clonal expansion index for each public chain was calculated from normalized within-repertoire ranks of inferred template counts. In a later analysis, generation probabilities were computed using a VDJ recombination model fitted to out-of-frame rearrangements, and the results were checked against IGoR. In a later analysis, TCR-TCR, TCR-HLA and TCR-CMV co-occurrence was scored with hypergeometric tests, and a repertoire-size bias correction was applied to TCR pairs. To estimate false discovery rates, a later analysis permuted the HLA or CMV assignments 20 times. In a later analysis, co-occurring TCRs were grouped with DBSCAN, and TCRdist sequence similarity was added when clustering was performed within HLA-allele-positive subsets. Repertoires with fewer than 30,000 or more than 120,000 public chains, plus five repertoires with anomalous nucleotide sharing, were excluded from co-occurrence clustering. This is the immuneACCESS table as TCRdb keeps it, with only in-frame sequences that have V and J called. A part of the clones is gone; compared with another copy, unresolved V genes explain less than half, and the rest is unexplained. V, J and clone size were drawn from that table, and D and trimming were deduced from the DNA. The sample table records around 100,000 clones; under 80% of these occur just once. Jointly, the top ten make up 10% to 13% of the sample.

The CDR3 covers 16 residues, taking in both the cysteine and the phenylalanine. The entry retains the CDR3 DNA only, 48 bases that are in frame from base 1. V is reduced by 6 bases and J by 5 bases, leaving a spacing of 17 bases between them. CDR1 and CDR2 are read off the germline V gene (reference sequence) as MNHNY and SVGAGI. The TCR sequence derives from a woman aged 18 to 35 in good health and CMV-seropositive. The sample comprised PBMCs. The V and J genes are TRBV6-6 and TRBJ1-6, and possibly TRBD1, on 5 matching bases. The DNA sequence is TGTGCCAGCAGCCGATTTCAAGGGACTAATAATTCACCCCTCCACTTT. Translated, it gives CASSRFQGTNNSPLHF.